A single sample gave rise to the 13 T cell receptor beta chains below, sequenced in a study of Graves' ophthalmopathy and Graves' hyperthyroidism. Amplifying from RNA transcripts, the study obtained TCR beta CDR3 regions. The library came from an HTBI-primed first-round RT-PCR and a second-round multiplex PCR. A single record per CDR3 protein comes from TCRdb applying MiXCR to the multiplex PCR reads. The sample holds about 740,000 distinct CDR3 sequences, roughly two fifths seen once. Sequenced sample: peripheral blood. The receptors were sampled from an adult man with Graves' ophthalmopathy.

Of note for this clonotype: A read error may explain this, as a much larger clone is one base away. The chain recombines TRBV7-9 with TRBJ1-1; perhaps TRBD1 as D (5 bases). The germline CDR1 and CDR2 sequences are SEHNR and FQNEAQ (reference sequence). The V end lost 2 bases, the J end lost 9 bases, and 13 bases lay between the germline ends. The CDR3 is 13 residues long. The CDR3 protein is CASSLIQGRKAFF. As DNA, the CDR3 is TGTGCCAGCAGCTTAATCCAGGGCCGAAAAGCTTTCTTT.

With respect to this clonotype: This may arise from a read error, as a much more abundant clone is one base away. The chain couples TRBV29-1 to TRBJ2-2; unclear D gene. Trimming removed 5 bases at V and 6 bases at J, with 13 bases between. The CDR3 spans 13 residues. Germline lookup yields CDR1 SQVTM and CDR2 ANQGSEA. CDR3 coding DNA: TGCAGCGTTAATTCTGCTAGTCCCGGGGAGCTGTTTTTT. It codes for CSVNSASPGELFF.

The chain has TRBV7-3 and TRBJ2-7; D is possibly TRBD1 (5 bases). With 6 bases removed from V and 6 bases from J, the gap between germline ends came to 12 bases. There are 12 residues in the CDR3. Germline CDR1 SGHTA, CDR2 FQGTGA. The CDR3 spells CASSWTPSEQYF. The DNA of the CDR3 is TGTGCCAGCAGTTGGACACCTTCCGAGCAGTACTTC.

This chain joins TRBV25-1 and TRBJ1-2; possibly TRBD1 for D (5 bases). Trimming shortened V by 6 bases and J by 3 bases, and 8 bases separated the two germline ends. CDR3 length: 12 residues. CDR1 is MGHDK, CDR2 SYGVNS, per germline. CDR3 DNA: TGTGCCAGCAGAAGGGGCGACTATGGCTACACCTTC. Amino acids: CASRRGDYGYTF.

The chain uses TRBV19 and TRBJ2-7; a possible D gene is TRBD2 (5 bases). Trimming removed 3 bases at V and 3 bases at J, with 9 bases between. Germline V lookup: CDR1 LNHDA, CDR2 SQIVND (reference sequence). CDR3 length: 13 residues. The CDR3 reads CASSIRENYEQYF. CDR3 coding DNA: TGTGCCAGTAGTATTCGGGAAAACTACGAGCAGTACTTC.

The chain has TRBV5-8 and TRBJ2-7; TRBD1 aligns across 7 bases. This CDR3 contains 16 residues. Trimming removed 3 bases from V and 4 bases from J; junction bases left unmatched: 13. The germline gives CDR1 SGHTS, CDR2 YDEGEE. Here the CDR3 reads CASSSTRTGTSYEQYF. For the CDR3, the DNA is TGTGCCAGCAGCTCGACGAGGACAGGAACGAGTTACGAGCAGTACTTC.

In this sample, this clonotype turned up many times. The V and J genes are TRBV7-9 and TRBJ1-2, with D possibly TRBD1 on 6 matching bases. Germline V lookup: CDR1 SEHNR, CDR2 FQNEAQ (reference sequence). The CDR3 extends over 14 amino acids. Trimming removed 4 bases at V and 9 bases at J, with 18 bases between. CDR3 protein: CASSSILQGSSYTF. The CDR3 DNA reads TGTGCCAGCAGCTCAATACTTCAGGGGTCTAGCTACACCTTC. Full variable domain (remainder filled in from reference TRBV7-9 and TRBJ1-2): DTGVSQNPRHKITKRGQNVTFRCDPISEHNRLYWYRQTLGQGPEFLTYFQNEAQLEKSRLLSDRFSAERPKGSFSTLEIQRTEQGDSAMYLCASSSILQGSSYTFGSGTRLTVV.

The CDR3 coding sequence is TGTGCCAGCAGCCAAGGGGGATTTAGCAATCAGCCCCAGCATTTT. It translates to CASSQGGFSNQPQHF. This rearrangement joins TRBV3-1 to TRBJ1-5; D not certain. V lost 1 base and J 0 bases, leaving 7 bases between the germline ends. The CDR3 is 15 amino acids. Germline-derived CDR1 and CDR2 are LGHDT and YNNKEL (reference sequence).

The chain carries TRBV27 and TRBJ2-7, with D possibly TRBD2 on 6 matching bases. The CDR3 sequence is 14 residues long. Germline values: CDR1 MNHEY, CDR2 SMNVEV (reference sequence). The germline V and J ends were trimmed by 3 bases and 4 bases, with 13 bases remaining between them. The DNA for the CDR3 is TGTGCCAGCAGTTTCCGCGGGAACTGGTACGAGCAGTACTTC. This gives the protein CASSFRGNWYEQYF.

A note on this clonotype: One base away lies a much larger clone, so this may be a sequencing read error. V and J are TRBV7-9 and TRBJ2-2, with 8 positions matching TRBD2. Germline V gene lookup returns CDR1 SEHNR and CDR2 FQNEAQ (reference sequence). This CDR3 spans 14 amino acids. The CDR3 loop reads CASRRGANTGELVF. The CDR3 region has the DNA TGTGCCAGCCGGCGGGGGGCAAACACCGGGGAGCTGGTTTTT. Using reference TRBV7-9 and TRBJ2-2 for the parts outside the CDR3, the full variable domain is DTGVSQNPRHKITKRGQNVTFRCDPISEHNRLYWYRQTLGQGPEFLTYFQNEAQLEKSRLLSDRFSAERPKGSFSTLEIQRTEQGDSAMYLCASRRGANTGELVFGEGSRLTVL.

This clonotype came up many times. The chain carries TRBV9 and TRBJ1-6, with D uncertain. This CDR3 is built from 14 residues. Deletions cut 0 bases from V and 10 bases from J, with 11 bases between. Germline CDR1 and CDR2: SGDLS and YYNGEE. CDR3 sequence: CASSVDGGHSPLHF. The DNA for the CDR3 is TGTGCCAGCAGCGTAGATGGAGGGCACTCACCCCTCCACTTT. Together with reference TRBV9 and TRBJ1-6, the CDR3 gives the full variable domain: DSGVTQTPKHLITATGQRVTLRCSPRSGDLSVYWYQQSLDQGLQFLIQYYNGEERAKGNILERFSAQQFPDLHSELNLSSLELGDSALYFCASSVDGGHSPLHFGNGTRLTVT.

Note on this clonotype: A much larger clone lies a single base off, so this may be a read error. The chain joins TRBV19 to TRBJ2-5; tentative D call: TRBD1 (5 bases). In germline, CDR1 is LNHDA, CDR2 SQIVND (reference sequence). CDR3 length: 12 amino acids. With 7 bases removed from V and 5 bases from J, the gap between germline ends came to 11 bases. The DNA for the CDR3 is TGTGCCAGTAATAAGGCAGGGGAGACCCAGTACTTC. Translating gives CASNKAGETQYF.

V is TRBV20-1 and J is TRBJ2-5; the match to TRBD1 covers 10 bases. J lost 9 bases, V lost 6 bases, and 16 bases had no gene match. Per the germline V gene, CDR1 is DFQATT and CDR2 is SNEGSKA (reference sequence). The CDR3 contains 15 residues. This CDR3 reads CSAIGTGTGVVAQYF. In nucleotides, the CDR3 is TGCAGTGCCATCGGAACCGGGACAGGGGTCGTGGCCCAGTACTTC.